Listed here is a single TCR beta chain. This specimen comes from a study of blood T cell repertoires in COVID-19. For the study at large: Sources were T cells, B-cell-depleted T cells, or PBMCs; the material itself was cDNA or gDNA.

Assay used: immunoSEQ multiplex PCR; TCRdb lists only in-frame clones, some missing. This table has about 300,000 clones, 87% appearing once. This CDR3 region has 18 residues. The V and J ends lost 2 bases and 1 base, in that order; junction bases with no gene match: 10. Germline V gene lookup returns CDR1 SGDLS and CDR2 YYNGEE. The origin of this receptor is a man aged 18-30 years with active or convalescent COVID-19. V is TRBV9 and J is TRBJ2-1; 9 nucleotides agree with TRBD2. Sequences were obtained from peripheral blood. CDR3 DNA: TGTGCCAGCAGCGTTACCGGGACTAGCCTTTTGTCCTACAATGAGCAGTTCTTC. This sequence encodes CASSVTGTSLLSYNEQFF. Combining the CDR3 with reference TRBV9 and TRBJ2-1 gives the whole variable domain DSGVTQTPKHLITATGQRVTLRCSPRSGDLSVYWYQQSLDQGLQFLIQYYNGEERAKGNILERFSAQQFPDLHSELNLSSLELGDSALYFCASSVTGTSLLSYNEQFFGPGTRLTVL.